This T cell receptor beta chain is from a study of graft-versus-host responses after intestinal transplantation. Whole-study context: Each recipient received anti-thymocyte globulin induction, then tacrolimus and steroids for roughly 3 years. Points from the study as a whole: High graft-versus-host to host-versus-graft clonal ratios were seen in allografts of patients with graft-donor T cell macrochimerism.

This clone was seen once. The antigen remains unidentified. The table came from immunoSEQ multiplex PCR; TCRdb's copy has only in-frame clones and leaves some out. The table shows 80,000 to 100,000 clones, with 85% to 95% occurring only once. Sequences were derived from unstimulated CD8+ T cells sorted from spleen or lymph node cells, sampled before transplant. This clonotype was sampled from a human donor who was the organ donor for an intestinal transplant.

CDR3 loop: CASSRKGASGLTDTQYF. The DNA of the CDR3 is TGCGCCAGCAGCCGGAAAGGCGCTAGCGGGCTCACAGATACGCAGTATTTT. This chain uses TRBV5-1 with TRBJ2-3, with 8 bases aligning to TRBD2. J gave up 2 bases and V 4 bases, and 12 bases lay outside the gene matches. There are 17 residues in the CDR3. Germline CDR1 SGHRS, CDR2 YFSETQ.